The clone carrying this T cell receptor beta chain was counted only a few times. TCRdb called the 5' RACE reads again in MiXCR, with one record for every CDR3 protein. The sample records around 70,000 distinct CDR3 sequences, 8% to 9% being singletons. This CDR3 is 13 amino acids long. The V and J ends lost 7 bases and 0 bases, in that order; junction bases with no gene match: 0. These data belong to a study of spatial heterogeneity in lung cancer. Described time point: blood at routine non-recurrence follow-up after resection. Without sorting, whole RNA was sequenced from tumor, nontumor lung or frozen PBMC.

Sequenced material: PBMCs, taken at follow-up. The chain couples TRBV12-3 or TRBV12-4 to TRBJ2-7, with 10 bases that match TRBD2. The TCR was taken from a female donor with early-stage non-small cell lung cancer. In nucleotides, the CDR3 is TGTGCCAGCACTAGCGGGAGCTCCTACGAGCAGTACTTC. Translation gives CASTSGSSYEQYF.